The text below deals with one TCR beta chain. Antigen unknown. These data come from a study of cytomegalovirus exposure and HLA in healthy donors. Overall study findings and caveats: A few chains tied to CMV proved CMV antigen-specific in vitro. Later genetic work tied a missense DCLRE1C variant to beta-chain V and J trimming. Across donors, most TCRs were seen rarely, yet some public ones were widespread. Later on, an analysis found that several of the most significant clusters appeared to be linked to common viral pathogens, which included parvovirus B19.

This PCR relied on a set of 60 Vbeta primers and 13 Jbeta primers. Libraries were prepared by immunoSEQ multiplex PCR; TCRdb keeps only in-frame clonotypes and omits some of them. The data show about 150,000 clones, 70% to 80% seen once. The CDR3 has 16 amino acids. Germline-derived CDR1 and CDR2 are SGHRS and YFSETQ. Trimming cost V 0 bases and J 2 bases; bases outside gene matches: 4. Sequencing was carried out using PBMCs. The chain joins TRBV5-1 to TRBJ2-2; 7 bases are shared with TRBD1. The sequence was obtained from a man over 45 in good health and CMV-seropositive. CDR3 sequence: CASSLALGGNTGELFF. CDR3 DNA: TGCGCCAGCAGCTTGGCCCTAGGGGGCAACACCGGGGAGCTGTTTTTT.